A selection of T cell receptor beta chains follows, all from one sample in a study of T cell repertoires in cytomegalovirus infection. These TCRs' antigens remain unknown. TCRdb called the reads again in MiXCR, with one record for every CDR3 protein. Of around 500,000 distinct CDR3 sequences in the sample, about two fifths were seen once. The specimen was cultured PBMCs, collected from culture after CMV antigen stimulation. The receptors here all came from a human donor in good health (CMV status not recorded). Some clones in this sample may be carry-over from other donors' samples. Each CDR3 is given with its conserved first and last residue. D genes are given only for firm matches. Not every row has a clone size; where given, it reads once, few, many or a size class.

TRBV7-6,TRBJ2-2,few,TRBD2,TGTGCCAGCAGCTTAGTGGCGGGAGGAAGGTCCGGGGAGCTGTTTTTT,CASSLVAGGRSGELFF
TRBV29-1,TRBJ1-2,NA,NA,TGCAGCGTTGAAGAGGGGAATAACTATGGCTACACCTTC,CSVEEGNNYGYTF
TRBV27,TRBJ2-3,NA,NA,TGTGCCAGCAGTTTCCACAGGGCCCCAGATACGCAGTATTTT,CASSFHRAPDTQYF
TRBV20-1,TRBJ2-4,NA,NA,TGCAGTACAGGGGGGGGGGCCGGGAGAGACATTCAGTACTTC,CSTGGGAGRDIQYF
TRBV7-6,TRBJ2-3,NA,NA,TGTGCCAGCAGCTTAGCGGCCCCGCCAGATACGCAGTATTTT,CASSLAAPPDTQYF
TRBV7-2,TRBJ1-5,NA,TRBD1,TGTGCCAGCAGCGAAGAGGGGGCGACTACTTATAGCAATCAGCCCCAGCATTTT,CASSEEGATTYSNQPQHF
TRBV4-2,TRBJ2-5,NA,TRBD2,TGTGCCAGCAGCCAAGATCATCGGCGGGGGTCAGAGACCCAGTACTTC,CASSQDHRRGSETQYF
TRBV5-4,TRBJ2-5,NA,TRBD2,TGTGCCAGCAGCCTCGGACTAGCGTTACAAGAGACCCAGTACTTC,CASSLGLALQETQYF
TRBV19,TRBJ1-5,NA,NA,TGTGCCAGTAGTATGGGGTCCCATAGCAATCAGCCCCAGCATTTT,CASSMGSHSNQPQHF
TRBV15,TRBJ1-1,NA,NA,TGTGCCACCAGCAGAGAAATAGGGCAGCTTAACACTGAAGCTTTCTTT,CATSREIGQLNTEAFF
TRBV6-5,TRBJ2-3,NA,TRBD2,TGTGCCAGCAGCCGAGGGACTAAAAAGGGGGATACGCAGTATTTT,CASSRGTKKGDTQYF
TRBV5-6,TRBJ1-2,NA,NA,TGTGCCAGCAGCTTGTCACTTCAGGGGAGGAACTATGGCTACACCTTC,CASSLSLQGRNYGYTF
TRBV20-1,TRBJ2-3,NA,TRBD2,TGCAGTGCTAGGGACGGGAGGGCCGCGACAGATACGCAGTATTTT,CSARDGRAATDTQYF
TRBV29-1,TRBJ2-1,NA,NA,TGCAGCGTCACTAGTTGGCGTGAGCAGTTCTTC,CSVTSWREQFF
TRBV6-6,TRBJ1-4,NA,TRBD1,TGTGCCAGCAGTTACTCGCAGGGGGCTAATGAAAAACTGTTTTTT,CASSYSQGANEKLFF
TRBV7-9,TRBJ2-2,NA,NA,TGTGCCAGCAGCTATGGCGGGGAGCTGTTTTTT,CASSYGGELFF
TRBV2,TRBJ2-7,NA,NA,TGTGCCAGCATGGGCGGGATGACCGCCTTGGAGCAGTACTTC,CASMGGMTALEQYF
TRBV7-9,TRBJ2-7,few,NA,TGTGCCAGCATGGCAGGGAGCTCCTACGAGCAGTACTTC,CASMAGSSYEQYF
TRBV18,TRBJ1-4,NA,NA,TGTGCCAGCTCACCGGGACAAAGTAGGGAAAAACTGTTTTTT,CASSPGQSREKLFF
TRBV23-1,TRBJ2-1,NA,NA,TGCGCCAGCAGCCTAACCCCCGGGACGAGGGACAATGAGCAGTTCTTC,CASSLTPGTRDNEQFF
TRBV7-8,TRBJ2-3,few,TRBD2,TGTGCCAGCAGCCCGTCAGCGGGAGACACAGATACGCAGTATTTT,CASSPSAGDTDTQYF
TRBV7-2,TRBJ2-3,many,TRBD1,TGTGCCAGCAGCTTTGGGACAGGGACAGATACGCAGTATTTT,CASSFGTGTDTQYF
TRBV7-9,TRBJ1-2,few,NA,TGTGCCAGCAGCTTAGAGGAAGTCTATGGCTACACCTTC,CASSLEEVYGYTF
TRBV7-9,TRBJ2-1,NA,NA,TGTGCCAGCAGCCCCCCGAGACAGGTGAATGAGCAGTTCTTC,CASSPPRQVNEQFF
TRBV11-2,TRBJ2-2,NA,TRBD1,TGTGCCAGCAGCGGAGTAGGGGGCCTTTACACCGGGGAGCTGTTTTTT,CASSGVGGLYTGELFF
TRBV7-6,TRBJ2-5,NA,NA,TGTGCCAGCAGCACCGCCGGACAGACGGAGACCCAGTACTTC,CASSTAGQTETQYF
TRBV5-4,TRBJ2-5,NA,NA,TGTGCCAGCAGCTTGGACGGGGGGCGCCGGGAGACCCAGTACTTC,CASSLDGGRRETQYF
TRBV20-1,TRBJ2-7,NA,NA,TGCAGTGCTAGTTATAGAATCTACGAGCAGTACTTC,CSASYRIYEQYF
TRBV12-3/TRBV12-4,TRBJ2-3,many,NA,TGTGCCAGCAGTTACGGGGGAGATACGCAGTATTTT,CASSYGGDTQYF
TRBV7-2,TRBJ2-3,NA,TRBD2,TGTGCCAGCAGCTTAGCCCCCACCAGACTAGCGGGACCAGATACGCAGTATTTT,CASSLAPTRLAGPDTQYF
TRBV6-2/TRBV6-3,TRBJ2-7,few,TRBD2,TGTGCCAGCAGTTGGACTAGCGGGACGATCCTCTCCTACGAGCAGTACTTC,CASSWTSGTILSYEQYF